This T cell receptor beta chain was observed in a study of tissue T cells after allogeneic stem cell transplantation. This CDR3 contains 15 residues. With 0 bases clipped from V and 7 bases from J, the junction kept 7 bases outside the gene matches. The V gene's germline CDR1 is MGHRA and CDR2 YSYEKL. As concerns this clone: Its antigen is not identified.

Sequencing of TCRbeta CDR3 at survey depth gave sequences and template counts. Produced via immunoSEQ multiplex PCR; TCRdb's table is partial and in-frame only. The sample lists some 1,800 clones, about 76% occurring once. General study points: Tissue-detected TCR repertoire was only partly captured by blood and spleen T cells.

The rearrangement uses TRBV4-1 and TRBJ2-7; 9 bases align to TRBD1. The sequence derives from a male patient aged 35-75 years with steroid-refractory graft-versus-host disease after an allogeneic stem cell transplant. Certain T cells may be donor cells from the graft. The sequencing here drew on colon tissue, taken at autopsy. In DNA form, the CDR3 reads TGCGCCAGCAGCCAAGAGAGGGACAGGGCGGGGGAGCAGTACTTC. It specifies CASSQERDRAGEQYF.